These 28 T cell receptor beta chains share one sample of origin, sequenced in a study of cytomegalovirus exposure and HLA in healthy donors. 60 Vbeta and 13 Jbeta primers were used in PCR. The protocol was immunoSEQ multiplex PCR, while the TCRdb copy is restricted to in-frame clones and leaves out a portion. Of some 130,000 clones listed, approximately 85% were seen once; the top ten hold under 7%. The sequenced material came from PBMCs. All receptors derive from a woman aged 25 to 39 in good health and CMV-seropositive.

This clone was detected only once. The V call is TRBV10-3, the J call TRBJ2-5; 11 bases line up with TRBD1. The assigned J gene may be wrong: the sequence end matches TRBJ2-7 better. The CDR3 has 15 amino acids. In germline, CDR1 is ENHRY, CDR2 SYGVKD. CDR3 bases: TGTGCCATCAGGTCCTGGGGGACAGGGGGCTACGAGCAGTACTTC. It encodes CAIRSWGTGGYEQYF.

J is TRBJ1-6 and V is TRBV6-4; D not certain. The CDR3 is 13 amino acids. V gave up 3 bases and J gave up 6 bases, with 6 bases separating them. The germline V gene encodes CDR1 MRHNA and CDR2 SNTAGT. The CDR3 DNA reads TGTGCCAGCAGTGAGGGCAGTAATTCACCCCTCCACTTT. Translation: CASSEGSNSPLHF.

A single count supports this clone. The chain links TRBV5-1 to TRBJ1-1; 7 bases fit TRBD1. Per the germline V gene, CDR1 is SGHRS and CDR2 is YFSETQ. Trimming cost V 4 bases and J 4 bases; bases outside gene matches: 13. The CDR3 is 16 amino acids. DNA for the CDR3: TGCGCCAGCAGCCCCCGTGGGACAGCGGAGGGCACTGAAGCTTTCTTT. Residues: CASSPRGTAEGTEAFF.

The chain recombines TRBV15 with TRBJ2-1; 7 bases fit TRBD2. CDR3 length: 15 residues. The V and J ends lost 5 bases and 5 bases, in that order; junction bases with no gene match: 9. Germline V CDR1 and CDR2: LNHNV, YYDKDF (reference sequence). In nucleotides, the CDR3 is TGTGCCACCAGCGCCTTTTCCGGGACTAACAATGAGCAGTTCTTC. This translates into CATSAFSGTNNEQFF.

The V call is TRBV2, the J call TRBJ1-1; D gene unclear. With 6 bases removed from V and 2 bases from J, the gap between germline ends came to 7 bases. The CDR3 is 12 residues long. Per germline, CDR1 SNHLY and CDR2 FYNNEI. The CDR3 sequence: CASSTANTEAFF. The CDR3 DNA follows: TGTGCCAGCAGCACAGCCAACACTGAAGCTTTCTTT.

This rearrangement joins TRBV18 to TRBJ2-2; D is ambiguous. Germline V gene data show CDR1 as KGHSH and CDR2 as LQKENI. The CDR3 has 15 residues. The V gene lost 3 bases and the J gene lost 1 base, with 9 bases spanning the gap. The CDR3, as DNA: TGTGCCAGCTCACCGGGCTTGGTGAACACCGGGGAGCTGTTTTTT. Its protein product is CASSPGLVNTGELFF.

The gene calls are TRBV2 and TRBJ1-5; 7 nucleotides line up with TRBD1. J was trimmed by 5 bases and V by 3 bases; bases with no gene match: 4. This CDR3 region has 14 residues. Germline-derived CDR1 and CDR2 are SNHLY and FYNNEI. The CDR3: CASSERQGDQPQHF. DNA for the CDR3: TGTGCCAGCAGTGAGCGACAGGGAGATCAGCCCCAGCATTTT.

This clone was seen a few times. The chain uses TRBV27 and TRBJ1-2, with TRBD1 matching over 7 bases. Trimming took 5 bases from V and 8 from J; bases not matched to a gene: 8. CDR1 and CDR2 (germline): MNHEY, SMNVEV (reference sequence). This CDR3 comprises 13 residues. This CDR3 reads CASSPDRAWGYTF. CDR3 in DNA: TGTGCCAGCAGTCCTGACAGGGCGTGGGGCTACACCTTC.

V and J are TRBV27 and TRBJ1-5; D perhaps matches TRBD1 (5 bases). V was shortened by 6 bases and J by 5 bases, with 23 bases between the two germline ends. The CDR3 spans 17 residues. The V gene's germline CDR1 is MNHEY and CDR2 SMNVEV (reference sequence). The CDR3 protein is CASSSIAGGGPHQPQHF. CDR3 coding DNA: TGTGCCAGCAGCTCTATCGCCGGGGGAGGGCCTCATCAGCCCCAGCATTTT.

The chain joins TRBV6-6 to TRBJ1-2; 8 bases map to TRBD1. This CDR3 contains 16 residues. CDR1 is MNHNY and CDR2 is SVGAGI in the germline V gene (reference sequence). J was trimmed by 6 bases and V by 4 bases; bases with no gene match: 13. DNA of the CDR3: TGTGCCAGCAGTTCCAGCCGACAGGGGACTGATAATGGCTACACCTTC. This gives the protein CASSSSRQGTDNGYTF.

This clone was counted between two and nine times. The rearrangement links TRBV28 to TRBJ1-2, with 7 bases fitting TRBD1. V lost 7 bases and J lost 4; bases outside the gene matches: 12. This CDR3 has 15 amino acids. Germline CDR1 MDHEN, CDR2 SYDVKM. CDR3 DNA: TGTGCCAGCACTTTGGTGGAGGGGGCCCTCTATGGCTACACCTTC. Residues: CASTLVEGALYGYTF.

The genes are TRBV9 and TRBJ2-1, with D maybe TRBD1 (7 bases). Between the trimmed V and J ends, which lost 3 bases and 4 bases, there was a span of 20 bases. CDR3 length equals 17 residues. Germline V lookup: CDR1 SGDLS, CDR2 YYNGEE. CDR3 DNA sequence: TGTGCCAGCAGCGCCCTGGCAGGGGGGACTGGATACAATGAGCAGTTCTTC. Its protein is CASSALAGGTGYNEQFF.

The chain recombines TRBV5-1 with TRBJ1-1; D gene uncertain. Germline loops: CDR1 SGHRS, CDR2 YFSETQ. V lost 5 bases and J lost 2, with 7 bases in between. There are 12 residues in the CDR3. The CDR3 reads CASRQVNTEAFF. DNA for the CDR3: TGCGCCAGCAGGCAGGTAAACACTGAAGCTTTCTTT. Variable domain in full (rest from reference TRBV5-1 and TRBJ1-1): KAGVTQTPRYLIKTRGQQVTLSCSPISGHRSVSWYQQTPGQGLQFLFEYFSETQRNKGNFPGRFSGRQFSNSRSEMNVSTLELGDSALYLCASRQVNTEAFFGQGTRLTVV.

The rearrangement joins TRBV10-3 to TRBJ1-2; 7 bases map to TRBD1. V trimming: 0 bases; J trimming: 7 bases; junction bases outside the gene matches: 8. This CDR3 has 15 amino acids. Germline V gene sequence: CDR1 ENHRY, CDR2 SYGVKD. The CDR3 DNA is TGTGCCATCAGTGAGTCCGGGACAGCCATTGGTGGCTACACCTTC. Its protein product is CAISESGTAIGGYTF.

The chain is built from TRBV5-1 and TRBJ2-2; perhaps TRBD1 as D (6 bases). Trimming removed 7 bases at V and 7 bases at J, with 14 bases between. Germline values: CDR1 SGHRS, CDR2 YFSETQ. This CDR3 is 13 amino acids long. The CDR3 DNA is TGCGCCAGCTGGGGGCCGCCTGGCGGGGAGCTGTTTTTT. The encoded protein is CASWGPPGGELFF.

The CDR3 DNA reads TGTGCCAGCTGGTCCCGAGGCGGGAGGGCCTCCCGGCTTAGATGGAACTACAATGAGCAGTTCTTC. This codes for CASWSRGGRASRLRWNYNEQFF. V usage is TRBV21-1 and J usage is TRBJ2-1; the table gives TRBD2 as D, unverified against the DNA. TRBV21-1 represents a pseudogene. This CDR3 comprises 22 residues.

The V and J genes are TRBV28 and TRBJ2-6; D possibly corresponds to TRBD2 (5 bases). CDR1 and CDR2 (germline): MDHEN, SYDVKM. V was shortened by 5 bases and J by 4 bases, with 15 bases between the two germline ends. There are 16 residues in the CDR3. CDR3 in DNA: TGTGCCAGCAGTACGACGAAGGACTCCGGGGCCAACGTCCTGACTTTC. This sequence encodes CASSTTKDSGANVLTF.

This chain links TRBV10-3 with TRBJ2-1, with TRBD1 matching 7 bases. The CDR3 contains 13 residues. Per the germline V gene, CDR1 is ENHRY and CDR2 is SYGVKD. The V segment lost 2 bases and the J segment 5 bases; nucleotides outside the gene matches: 0. The CDR3 sequence: CAISEDRDNEQFF. The CDR3 bases are TGTGCCATCAGTGAGGACAGGGACAATGAGCAGTTCTTC.

The V and J genes are TRBV6-1 and TRBJ2-7; TRBD2 matches 9 bases. From germline, CDR1 is MNHNS and CDR2 SASEGT. Trimming at V came to 5 bases and at J to 2 bases, leaving 4 bases not matched to a gene. The CDR3 has 14 amino acids. For the CDR3, the DNA is TGTGCCAGCAGTTTTAGCGGGAGAGCCTACGAGCAGTACTTC. Translation: CASSFSGRAYEQYF.

This clone was seen only once. This chain joins TRBV6-6 and TRBJ1-1; 10 bases align to TRBD1. CDR3 length equals 16 residues. Germline lookup yields CDR1 MNHNY and CDR2 SVGAGI (reference sequence). V gave up 9 bases and J gave up 3 bases; unmatched junction bases: 13. This chain's CDR3 is CASRSPGQGLYTEAFF. The CDR3, as DNA: TGTGCCAGTCGGTCTCCGGGACAGGGGTTGTACACTGAAGCTTTCTTT.

The J gene is TRBJ2-6, the V gene TRBV30, with a possible D match to TRBD1 (5 bases). CDR3 length: 17 amino acids. CDR1 GTSNPN and CDR2 SVGIG come from the germline V gene (reference sequence). The V end was cut by 2 bases, the J end by 1 base, with 15 bases between. CDR3 loop: CAWSLLRQGSGANVLTF. CDR3 in DNA: TGTGCCTGGAGTTTACTCCGGCAGGGATCTGGGGCCAACGTCCTGACTTTC.

This rearrangement joins TRBV7-9 to TRBJ2-3; 9 positions agree with TRBD2. Germline V gene sequence: CDR1 SEHNR, CDR2 FQNEAQ (reference sequence). The trim removed 3 bases at V and 3 bases at J, leaving 4 bases unmatched. The CDR3 sequence is 15 residues long. The CDR3 sequence: CASSFSGGGTDTQYF. DNA of the CDR3: TGTGCCAGCAGCTTTAGCGGGGGAGGGACAGATACGCAGTATTTT.

The chain joins TRBV4-1 to TRBJ1-2; D ambiguous. This CDR3 comprises 14 residues. V gave up 4 bases and J gave up 6 bases, with 15 bases separating them. Germline values: CDR1 MGHRA, CDR2 YSYEKL. The DNA for the CDR3 is TGCGCCAGCAGCCTCCGAGGAGGTGAGGATGGCTACACCTTC. It translates to CASSLRGGEDGYTF.

V is TRBV30 and J is TRBJ2-3; 14 bases agree with TRBD2. Looked up from germline, CDR1 is GTSNPN and CDR2 is SVGIG (reference sequence). This CDR3 region has 16 residues. V trimming: 0 bases; J trimming: 5 bases; junction bases outside the gene matches: 4. This chain's CDR3 is CAWSVGTSGRRDTQYF. CDR3 in DNA: TGTGCCTGGAGTGTTGGGACTAGCGGGAGAAGAGATACGCAGTATTTT.

The genes are TRBV30 and TRBJ1-2; TRBD1 matches 8 bases. Trimming cost V 2 bases and J 4 bases; bases outside gene matches: 6. The CDR3 covers 14 residues. Germline loops: CDR1 GTSNPN, CDR2 SVGIG (reference sequence). The CDR3 reads CAWSPGQGPYGYTF. The CDR3 region has the DNA TGTGCCTGGAGTCCAGGACAGGGCCCCTATGGCTACACCTTC.

The V call is TRBV7-9, the J call TRBJ1-2; D not resolved. Germline CDR1 SEHNR, CDR2 FQNEAQ (reference sequence). The CDR3 length is 12 residues. Trimming cost V 5 bases and J 8 bases, with 12 bases left between them. The DNA for the CDR3 is TGTGCCAGCAGCCTGACACTTGAGGGCTACACCTTC. It translates to CASSLTLEGYTF.

This clone was counted a single time. V is TRBV28 and J is TRBJ2-7; D possibly corresponds to TRBD2 (6 bases). V was shortened by 4 bases and J by 6 bases, with 7 bases between the two germline ends. Germline CDR1 is MDHEN and CDR2 is SYDVKM. The length of the CDR3 is 11 residues. CDR3 DNA: TGTGCCAGCAGTTCGGGACTCGAGCAGTACTTC. Translating it yields CASSSGLEQYF.

V gene TRBV28 combines with J gene TRBJ2-3; D is unresolved. This CDR3 has 13 residues. The V end lost 10 bases, the J end lost 0 bases, and 11 bases lay between the germline ends. Germline CDR1 MDHEN, CDR2 SYDVKM. The CDR3 is CATRETSTDTQYF. The CDR3 DNA reads TGTGCCACTCGAGAAACTAGCACAGATACGCAGTATTTT.